This T cell receptor (beta chain) was retrieved from a study of T-cell memory formation after mild COVID-19. In the study overall: The study found TCR clusters largely donor specific. General study findings and limits: Pre-infection memory carried some responding clones, suggesting that cross-reactive memory joined. What remained unconfirmed was the SARS-CoV-2 specificity of second-wave clones peaking on day 37.

Germline trimming cut 6 bases from V and 4 bases from J; bases unmatched to any gene: 3. The germline V gene encodes CDR1 MNHNS and CDR2 SASEGT. There are 15 residues in the CDR3. This clonotype has a count of ten or more. Its antigen is not identified. TCRdb called the 5' RACE reads again in MiXCR, with one record for every CDR3 protein. The sample holds about 100,000 distinct CDR3 sequences, approximately 15% seen once. The rearrangement links TRBV6-1 to TRBJ2-1; 13 bases fit TRBD2. Material: PBMCs or a T cell subset sorted from them (not recorded which). This TCR was recovered from a man younger than 35 who had mild COVID-19 (a few samples of this study predate the infection). Cell type and time point are not known. The CDR3 sequence: CASSQTSGGYNEQFF. CDR3 coding DNA: TGTGCCAGCAGCCAGACTAGCGGGGGGTACAATGAGCAGTTCTTC.